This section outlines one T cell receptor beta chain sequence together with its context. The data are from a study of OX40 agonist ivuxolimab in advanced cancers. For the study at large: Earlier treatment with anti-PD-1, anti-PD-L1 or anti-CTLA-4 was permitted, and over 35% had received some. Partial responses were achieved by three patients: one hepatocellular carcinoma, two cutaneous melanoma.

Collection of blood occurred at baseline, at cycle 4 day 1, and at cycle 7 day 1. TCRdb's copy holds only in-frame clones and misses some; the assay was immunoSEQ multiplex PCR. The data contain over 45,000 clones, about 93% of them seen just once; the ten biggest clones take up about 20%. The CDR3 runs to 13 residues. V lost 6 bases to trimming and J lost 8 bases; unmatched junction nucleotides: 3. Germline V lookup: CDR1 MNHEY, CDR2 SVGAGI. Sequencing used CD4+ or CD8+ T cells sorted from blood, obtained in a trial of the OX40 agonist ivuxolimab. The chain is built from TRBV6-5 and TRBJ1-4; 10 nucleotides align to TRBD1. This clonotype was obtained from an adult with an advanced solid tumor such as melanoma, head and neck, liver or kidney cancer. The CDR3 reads CASRGTGDEKLFF. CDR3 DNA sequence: TGTGCCAGCAGGGGGACAGGGGACGAAAAACTGTTTTTT.